This T cell receptor beta chain was profiled in a study of molecular identifiers for immune sequencing clone quantification. Germline loops: CDR1 KGHSH, CDR2 LQKENI. This CDR3 has 13 amino acids. The ends were cut back, 6 bases at V and 4 bases at J, with 12 bases in the middle. MiXCR was run by TCRdb on the PCR reads, yielding one entry per CDR3 protein. Altogether about 320,000 distinct CDR3 sequences are present, 20% to 25% being singletons, with the ten largest covering approximately 0.83%. Sequenced material: naive CD8+ T cells from blood, with Jurkat cell RNA spiked in. Sample subset: FACS-sorted CD8+CD4-CCR7+CD45RA+ naive T cells. The source of this sequence is a human donor in good health. Some libraries in this study had Jurkat cell RNA spiked in. V usage is TRBV18 and J usage is TRBJ1-2; D gene uncertain. CDR3 in DNA: TGTGCCAGCTCTCCGGACGGAGTCTATGGCTACACCTTC. Translated: CASSPDGVYGYTF. The whole variable domain, filled in from reference TRBV18 and TRBJ1-2, reads NAGVMQNPRHLVRRRGQEARLRCSPMKGHSHVYWYRQLPEEGLKFMVYLQKENIIDESGMPKERFSAEFPKEGPSILRIQQVVRGDSAAYFCASSPDGVYGYTFGSGTRLTVV.